Listed here are 11 T cell receptor beta chains from one sample, sequenced in a study of shared clonotypes between healthy human individuals. TCRdb keeps only in-frame clones here, not all; method: immunoSEQ multiplex PCR. The data hold a few hundred thousand clones, with about 96% observed a single time. The sequencing input was naive CD4+ T cells sorted from blood. Described subset: CD45RA+ positively selected. The receptor source for this set is a woman aged 25 to 39 in good health.

The V and J genes are TRBV9 and TRBJ2-3, with a weak D call TRBD1 (6 bases). With 5 bases removed from V and 7 bases from J, the gap between germline ends came to 23 bases. Germline assignment: CDR1 SGDLS and CDR2 YYNGEE. This CDR3 is built from 16 residues. The CDR3 reads CASSLGADWDTYTQYF. The CDR3 bases are TGTGCCAGCAGTTTAGGGGCAGATTGGGACACGTATACGCAGTATTTT.

This rearrangement joins TRBV27 to TRBJ2-7; 8 bases align to TRBD1. The germline V gene encodes CDR1 MNHEY and CDR2 SMNVEV (reference sequence). Losses at the gene ends were 2 bases for V and 2 bases for J; bases not matched to a gene: 5. The CDR3 sequence is 15 residues long. The DNA of the CDR3 is TGTGCCAGCAGTTTACCGGGGACAGGAACCTACGAGCAGTACTTC. Its translation is CASSLPGTGTYEQYF.

The rearrangement links TRBV6-1 to TRBJ1-5, with D unresolved. Trimming removed 6 bases at V and 0 bases at J, with 6 bases between. The germline gives CDR1 MNHNS, CDR2 SASEGT. The CDR3 is made up of 13 amino acids. The CDR3 DNA follows: TGTGCCAGCAGAACGTCTAGCAATCAGCCCCAGCATTTT. It specifies CASRTSSNQPQHF.

The chain couples TRBV2 to TRBJ2-3; D tentatively reads TRBD1 or TRBD2 (5 bases each). The length of the CDR3 is 12 residues. CDR1 SNHLY and CDR2 FYNNEI come from the germline V gene. The germline V and J ends were trimmed by 6 bases and 4 bases, with 8 bases remaining between them. CDR3: CASSRDADTQYF. CDR3 coding DNA: TGTGCCAGCAGCAGGGACGCAGATACGCAGTATTTT.

The chain is built from TRBV4-1 and TRBJ2-1, with 9 nucleotides matching TRBD2. J gave up 9 bases and V 6 bases, and 12 bases lay outside the gene matches. CDR3 size: 15 residues. Germline CDR1 reads MGHRA; CDR2 reads YSYEKL. Here the CDR3 reads CASREVGGRAVEQFF. CDR3 in DNA: TGCGCCAGCAGAGAAGTCGGCGGGAGGGCCGTTGAGCAGTTCTTC.

The chain uses TRBV7-7 and TRBJ2-5; 11 bases are a match to TRBD2. This CDR3 spans 16 amino acids. V shed 2 bases, J shed 5 bases, and the junction held 7 bases outside the gene matches. Germline V gene sequence: CDR1 SSHAT, CDR2 FNYEAQ (reference sequence). As DNA, the CDR3 is TGTGCCAGCAGCTTATTGATACTAGCGGGAGTCGAGACCCAGTACTTC. Residues: CASSLLILAGVETQYF.

The rearrangement links TRBV5-4 to TRBJ1-1, with D unclear. Germline-derived CDR1 and CDR2 are SGHNT and YYREEE (reference sequence). V dropped 6 bases and J dropped 4 bases, with 16 bases sitting between them. There are 14 residues in the CDR3. CDR3 sequence reads: CASTIDVGGTEAFF. The CDR3 nucleotides read TGTGCCAGCACCATTGATGTGGGAGGCACTGAAGCTTTCTTT.

The V gene is TRBV5-1, the J gene TRBJ1-1; no firm D call. CDR3 size: 15 residues. Trimming removed 0 bases from V and 3 bases from J, with 12 bases in between. CDR1 is SGHRS and CDR2 is YFSETQ in the germline V gene. CDR3 bases: TGCGCCAGCAGCTTGGCGGGAGGCTGGGACACTGAAGCTTTCTTT. As protein: CASSLAGGWDTEAFF. The whole variable domain, filled in from reference TRBV5-1 and TRBJ1-1, reads KAGVTQTPRYLIKTRGQQVTLSCSPISGHRSVSWYQQTPGQGLQFLFEYFSETQRNKGNFPGRFSGRQFSNSRSEMNVSTLELGDSALYLCASSLAGGWDTEAFFGQGTRLTVV.

The chain couples TRBV5-8 to TRBJ2-1, with TRBD2 matching 13 bases. CDR1 is SGHTS, CDR2 YDEGEE, per germline. This CDR3 has 17 residues. After removal of 0 bases from V and 7 bases from J, the junction contained 7 bases not matched to a gene. CDR3 amino acids: CASSLGKLAGGENEQFF. For the CDR3, the DNA is TGTGCCAGCAGCTTGGGAAAACTAGCGGGAGGGGAGAATGAGCAGTTCTTC.

This chain joins TRBV27 and TRBJ2-1; 11 bases agree with TRBD2. The germline CDR1 and CDR2 sequences are MNHEY and SMNVEV (reference sequence). The CDR3 runs 16 residues. Trimming at V came to 6 bases and at J to 6 bases, leaving 10 bases not matched to a gene. The DNA of the CDR3 is TGTGCCAGCAGCCGACCTGGGACTAGCGGACGCAATGAGCAGTTCTTC. Its protein product is CASSRPGTSGRNEQFF.

The gene calls are TRBV10-3 and TRBJ2-2, with D possibly being TRBD2 (6 bases). V shed 8 bases and J shed 1 base, with 17 bases lying between them. The CDR3 runs to 16 residues. CDR1 and CDR2 (germline): ENHRY, SYGVKD. DNA for the CDR3: TGTGCCATCGGAGGGGCGACGCGATTGAACACCGGGGAGCTGTTTTTT. This gives the protein CAIGGATRLNTGELFF.